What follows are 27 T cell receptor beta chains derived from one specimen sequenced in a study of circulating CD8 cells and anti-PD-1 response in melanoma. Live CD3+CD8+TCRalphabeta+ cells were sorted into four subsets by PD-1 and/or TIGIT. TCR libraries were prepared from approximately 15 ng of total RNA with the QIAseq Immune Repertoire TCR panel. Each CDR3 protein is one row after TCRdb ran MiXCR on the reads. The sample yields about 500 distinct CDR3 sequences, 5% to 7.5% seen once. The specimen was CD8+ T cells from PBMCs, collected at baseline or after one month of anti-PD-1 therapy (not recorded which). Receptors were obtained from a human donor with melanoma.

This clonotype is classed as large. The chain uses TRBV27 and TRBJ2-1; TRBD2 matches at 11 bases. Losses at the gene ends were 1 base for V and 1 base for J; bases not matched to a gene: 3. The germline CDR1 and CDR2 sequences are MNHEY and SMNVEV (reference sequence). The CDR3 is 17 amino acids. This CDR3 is CASSLYSSGRSYNEQFF. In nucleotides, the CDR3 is TGTGCCAGCAGTTTATATTCTAGCGGGAGGTCCTACAATGAGCAGTTCTTC.

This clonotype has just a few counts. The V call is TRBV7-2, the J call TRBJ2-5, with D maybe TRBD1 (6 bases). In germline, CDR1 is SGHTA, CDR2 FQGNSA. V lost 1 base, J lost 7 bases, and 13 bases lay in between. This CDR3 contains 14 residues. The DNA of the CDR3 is TGTGCCAGCAGCTTAGGAGGGGGTAAAGGGACCCAGTACTTC. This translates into CASSLGGGKGTQYF.

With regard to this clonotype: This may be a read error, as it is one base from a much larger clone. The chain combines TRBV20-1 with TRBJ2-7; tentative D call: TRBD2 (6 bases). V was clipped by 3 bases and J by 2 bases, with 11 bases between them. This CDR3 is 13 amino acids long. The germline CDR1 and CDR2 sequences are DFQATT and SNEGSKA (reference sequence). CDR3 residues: CSASGGNTYEQYF. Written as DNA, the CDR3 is TGCAGTGCTAGTGGGGGGAACACCTACGAGCAGTACTTC.

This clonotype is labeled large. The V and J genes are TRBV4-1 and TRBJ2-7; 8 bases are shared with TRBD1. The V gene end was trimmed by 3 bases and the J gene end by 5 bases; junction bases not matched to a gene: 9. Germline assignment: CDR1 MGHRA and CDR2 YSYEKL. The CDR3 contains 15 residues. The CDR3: CASSHALDRANEQYF. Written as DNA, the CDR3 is TGCGCCAGCAGCCATGCTCTGGACAGGGCGAACGAGCAGTACTTC.

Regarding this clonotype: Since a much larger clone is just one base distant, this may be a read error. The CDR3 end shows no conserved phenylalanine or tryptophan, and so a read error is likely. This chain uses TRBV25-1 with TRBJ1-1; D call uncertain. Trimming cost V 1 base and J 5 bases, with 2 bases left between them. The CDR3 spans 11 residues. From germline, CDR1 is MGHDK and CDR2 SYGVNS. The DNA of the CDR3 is TGTGCCAGCAGTGAATTTACTGAAGCTTTCCTT. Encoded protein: CASSEFTEAFL.

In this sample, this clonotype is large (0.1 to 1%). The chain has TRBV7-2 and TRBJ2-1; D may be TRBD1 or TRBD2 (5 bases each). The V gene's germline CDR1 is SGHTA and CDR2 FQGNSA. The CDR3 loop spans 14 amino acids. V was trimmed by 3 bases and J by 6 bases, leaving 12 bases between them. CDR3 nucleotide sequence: TGTGCCAGCAGCTTCGGGTGGGGGAGCAATGAGCAGTTCTTC. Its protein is CASSFGWGSNEQFF.

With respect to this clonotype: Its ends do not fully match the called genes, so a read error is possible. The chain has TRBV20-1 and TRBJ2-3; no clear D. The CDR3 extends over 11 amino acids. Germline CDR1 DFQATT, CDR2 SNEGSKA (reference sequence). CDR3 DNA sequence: TGCAGTGCTGGAGATTATGATACGCAGTATTTT. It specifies CSAGDYDTQYF.

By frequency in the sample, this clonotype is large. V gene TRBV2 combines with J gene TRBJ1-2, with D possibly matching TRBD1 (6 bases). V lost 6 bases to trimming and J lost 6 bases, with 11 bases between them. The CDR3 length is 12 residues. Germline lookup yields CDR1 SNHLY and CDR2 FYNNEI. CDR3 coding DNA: TGTGCCAGCAGGCGCACAGGGAATGGCTACACCTTC. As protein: CASRRTGNGYTF.

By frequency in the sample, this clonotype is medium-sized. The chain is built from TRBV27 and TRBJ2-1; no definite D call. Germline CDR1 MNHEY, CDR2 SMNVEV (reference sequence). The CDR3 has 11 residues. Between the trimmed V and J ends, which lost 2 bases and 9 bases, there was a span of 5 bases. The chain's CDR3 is CASSLGAEQFF. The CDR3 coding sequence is TGTGCCAGCAGTTTAGGCGCTGAGCAGTTCTTC.

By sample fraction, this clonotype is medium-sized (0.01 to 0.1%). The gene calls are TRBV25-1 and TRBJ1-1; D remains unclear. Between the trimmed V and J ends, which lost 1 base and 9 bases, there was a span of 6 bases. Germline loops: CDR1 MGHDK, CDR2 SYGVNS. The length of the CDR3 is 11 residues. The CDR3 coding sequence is TGTGCCAGCAGTGAATTTACTAAAGCTTTCTTT. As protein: CASSEFTKAFF. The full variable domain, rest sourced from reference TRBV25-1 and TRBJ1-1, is EADIYQTPRYLVIGTGKKITLECSQTMGHDKMYWYQQDPGMELHLIHYSYGVNSTEKGDLSSESTVSRIRTEHFPLTLESARPSHTSQYLCASSEFTKAFFGQGTRLTVV.

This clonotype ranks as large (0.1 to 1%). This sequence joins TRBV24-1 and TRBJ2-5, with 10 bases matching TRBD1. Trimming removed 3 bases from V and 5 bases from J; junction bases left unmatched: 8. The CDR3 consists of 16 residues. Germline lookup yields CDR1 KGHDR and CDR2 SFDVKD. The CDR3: CATSDTDRGIPETQYF. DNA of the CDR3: TGTGCCACCAGTGATACGGACAGGGGGATCCCGGAGACCCAGTACTTC.

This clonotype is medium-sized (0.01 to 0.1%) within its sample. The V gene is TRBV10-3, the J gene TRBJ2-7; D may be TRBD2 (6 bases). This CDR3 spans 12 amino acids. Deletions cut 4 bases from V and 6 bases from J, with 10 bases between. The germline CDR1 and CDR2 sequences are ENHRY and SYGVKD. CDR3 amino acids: CAISAGTAEQYF. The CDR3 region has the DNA TGTGCCATCAGTGCCGGGACTGCCGAGCAGTACTTC.

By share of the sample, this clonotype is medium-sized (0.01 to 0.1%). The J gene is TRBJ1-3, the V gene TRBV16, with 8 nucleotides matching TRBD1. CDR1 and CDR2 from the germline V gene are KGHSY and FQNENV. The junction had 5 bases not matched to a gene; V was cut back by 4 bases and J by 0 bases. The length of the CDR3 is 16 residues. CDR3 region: CASSPTGVTSGNTIYF. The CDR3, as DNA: TGTGCCAGCAGCCCGACAGGGGTCACCTCTGGAAACACCATATATTTT.

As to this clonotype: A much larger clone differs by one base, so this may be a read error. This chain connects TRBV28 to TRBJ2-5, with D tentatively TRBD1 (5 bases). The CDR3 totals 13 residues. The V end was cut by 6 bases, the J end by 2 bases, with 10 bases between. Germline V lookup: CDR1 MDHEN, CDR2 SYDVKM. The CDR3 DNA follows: TGTGCCAGCAGAGGGGATGGTCAAGAGACCCAGTACTTC. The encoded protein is CASRGDGQETQYF.

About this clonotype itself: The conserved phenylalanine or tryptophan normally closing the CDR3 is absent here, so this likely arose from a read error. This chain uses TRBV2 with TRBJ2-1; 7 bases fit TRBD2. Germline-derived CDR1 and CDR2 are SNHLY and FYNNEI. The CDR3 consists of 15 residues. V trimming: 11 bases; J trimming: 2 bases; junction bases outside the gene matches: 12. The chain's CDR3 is CAGNPPSGTYNEQFS. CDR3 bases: TGTGCCGGCAATCCCCCTAGCGGAACCTACAATGAGCAGTTCTCC.

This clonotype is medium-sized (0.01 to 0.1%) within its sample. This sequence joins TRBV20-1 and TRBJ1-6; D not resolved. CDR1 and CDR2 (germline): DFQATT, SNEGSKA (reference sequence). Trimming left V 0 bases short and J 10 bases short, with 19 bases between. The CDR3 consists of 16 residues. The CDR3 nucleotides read TGCAGTGCTAGAGATGAGGTTAGACTGCTGGAATCACCCCTCCACTTT. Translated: CSARDEVRLLESPLHF.

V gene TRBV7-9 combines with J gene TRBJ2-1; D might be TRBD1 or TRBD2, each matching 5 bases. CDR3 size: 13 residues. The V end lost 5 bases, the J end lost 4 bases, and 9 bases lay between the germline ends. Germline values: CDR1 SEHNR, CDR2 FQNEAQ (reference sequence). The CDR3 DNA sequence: TGTGCCAGCAGCCCTTGGGGGTACAATGAGCAGTTCTTC. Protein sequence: CASSPWGYNEQFF.

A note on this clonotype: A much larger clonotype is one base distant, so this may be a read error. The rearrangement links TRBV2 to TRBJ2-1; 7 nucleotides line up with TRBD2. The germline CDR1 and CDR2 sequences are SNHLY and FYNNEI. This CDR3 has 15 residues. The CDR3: CASNPPSGTYNEQSF. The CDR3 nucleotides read TGTGCCAGCAATCCCCCTAGCGGAACCTACAATGAGCAGTCCTTC.

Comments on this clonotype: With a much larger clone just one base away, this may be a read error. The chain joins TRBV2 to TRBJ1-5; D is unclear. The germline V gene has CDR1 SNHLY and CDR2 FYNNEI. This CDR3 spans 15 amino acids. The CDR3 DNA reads TGTGCCAGCAGTCATGCGGAGCATAGCTATCAGCCCCAGCATTTT. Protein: CASSHAEHSYQPQHF. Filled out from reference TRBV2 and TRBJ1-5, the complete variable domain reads EPEVTQTPSHQVTQMGQEVILRCVPISNHLYFYWYRQILGQKVEFLVSFYNNEISEKSEIFDDQFSVERPDGSNFTLKIRSTKLEDSAMYFCASSHAEHSYQPQHFGDGTRLSIL.

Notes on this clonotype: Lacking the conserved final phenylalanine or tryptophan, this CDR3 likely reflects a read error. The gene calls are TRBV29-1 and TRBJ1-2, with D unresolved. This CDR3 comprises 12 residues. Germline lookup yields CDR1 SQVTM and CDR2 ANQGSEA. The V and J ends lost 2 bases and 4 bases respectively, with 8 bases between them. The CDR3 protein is CSVELGSYGYTY. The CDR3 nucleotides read TGCAGCGTTGAACTGGGCAGCTATGGCTACACCTAC.

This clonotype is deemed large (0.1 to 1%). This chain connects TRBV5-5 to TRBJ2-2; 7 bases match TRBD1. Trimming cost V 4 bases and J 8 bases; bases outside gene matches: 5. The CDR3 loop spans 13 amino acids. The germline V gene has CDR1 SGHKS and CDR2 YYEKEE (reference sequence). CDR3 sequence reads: CASSPQGVGELFF. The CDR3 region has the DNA TGTGCCAGCAGCCCTCAGGGGGTTGGGGAGCTGTTTTTT.

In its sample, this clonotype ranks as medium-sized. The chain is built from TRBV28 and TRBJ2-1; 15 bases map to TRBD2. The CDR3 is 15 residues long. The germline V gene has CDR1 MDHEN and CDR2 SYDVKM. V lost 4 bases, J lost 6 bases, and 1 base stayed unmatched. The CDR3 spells CASSWTSGRVNEQFF. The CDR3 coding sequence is TGTGCCAGCAGTTGGACTAGCGGGAGGGTCAATGAGCAGTTCTTC.

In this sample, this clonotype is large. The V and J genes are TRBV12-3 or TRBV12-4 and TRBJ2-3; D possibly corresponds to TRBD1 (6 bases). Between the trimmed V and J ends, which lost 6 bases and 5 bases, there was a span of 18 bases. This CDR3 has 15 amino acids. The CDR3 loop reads CASSPGWAGEDTQYF. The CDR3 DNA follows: TGTGCCAGCAGCCCCGGGTGGGCAGGGGAAGATACGCAGTATTTT.

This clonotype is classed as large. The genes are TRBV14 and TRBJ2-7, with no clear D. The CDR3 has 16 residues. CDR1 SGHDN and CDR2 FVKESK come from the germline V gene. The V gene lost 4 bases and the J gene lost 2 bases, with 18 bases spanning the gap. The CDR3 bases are TGTGCCAGCAGCCTGCTGGATAAGAAAATAGCCTACGAGCAGTACTTC. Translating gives CASSLLDKKIAYEQYF.

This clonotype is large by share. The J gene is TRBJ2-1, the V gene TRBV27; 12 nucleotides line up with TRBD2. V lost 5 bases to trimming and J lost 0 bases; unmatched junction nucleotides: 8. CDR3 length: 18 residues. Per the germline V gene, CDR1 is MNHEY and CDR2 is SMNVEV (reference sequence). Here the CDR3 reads CASSPGLAGSPSYNEQFF. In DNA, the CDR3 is TGTGCCAGCAGTCCCGGACTAGCGGGGAGCCCCTCCTACAATGAGCAGTTCTTC.

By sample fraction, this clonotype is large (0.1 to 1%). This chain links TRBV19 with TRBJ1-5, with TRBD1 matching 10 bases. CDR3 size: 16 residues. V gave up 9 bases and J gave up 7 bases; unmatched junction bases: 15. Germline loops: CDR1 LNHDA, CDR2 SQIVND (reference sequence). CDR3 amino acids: CASDYWGTGAGQPQHF. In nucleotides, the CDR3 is TGTGCCAGCGACTACTGGGGGACAGGGGCAGGGCAGCCCCAGCATTTT.

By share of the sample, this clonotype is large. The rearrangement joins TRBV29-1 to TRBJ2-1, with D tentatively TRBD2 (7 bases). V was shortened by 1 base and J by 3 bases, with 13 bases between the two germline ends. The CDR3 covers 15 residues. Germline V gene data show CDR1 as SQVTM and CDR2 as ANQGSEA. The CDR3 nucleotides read TGCAGCGTTGAAGCGTCCGGGGGGCTCTACAATGAGCAGTTCTTC. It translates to CSVEASGGLYNEQFF.